This entry lists 14 T cell receptor beta chains sequenced from one sample in a study of glioma-infiltrating T cells after dendritic cell vaccination. The time point denotes: after dendritic cell vaccination, including at tumor progression/relapse. The protocol was immunoSEQ multiplex PCR, while the TCRdb copy is restricted to in-frame clones and leaves out a portion. The table lists about 110,000 clones, almost 90% of them singletons. The sample consisted of blood, taken after dendritic cell vaccination. The receptor source for this set is a human donor with glioblastoma.

The V and J genes are TRBV5-6 and TRBJ2-2, with 9 bases matching TRBD1. Germline CDR1 is SGHDT and CDR2 is YYEEEE. The CDR3 has 16 amino acids. J lost 5 bases, V lost 6 bases, and 11 bases had no gene match. The CDR3 region is CASIRTGTGLTGELFF. The CDR3 region has the DNA TGTGCCAGCATCAGGACTGGGACAGGGCTTACCGGGGAGCTGTTTTTT.

The chain links TRBV4-2 to TRBJ1-2; D is perhaps TRBD1 (6 bases). V dropped 2 bases and J dropped 4 bases, with 11 bases sitting between them. CDR3 size: 14 residues. From germline, CDR1 is LGHNA and CDR2 YNFKEQ. The CDR3 coding sequence is TGTGCCAGCAGCCAACCGGGACAACGCTATGGCTACACCTTC. It encodes CASSQPGQRYGYTF.

This chain links TRBV5-1 with TRBJ2-7, with D perhaps TRBD2 (6 bases). This CDR3 spans 15 amino acids. The V gene's germline CDR1 is SGHRS and CDR2 YFSETQ. Trimming left V 2 bases short and J 2 bases short, with 14 bases between. The CDR3 loop is CASSLRGGDAYEQYF. The CDR3 DNA is TGCGCCAGCAGCTTAAGAGGCGGGGACGCCTACGAGCAGTACTTC.

This clone came up a few times. The rearrangement uses TRBV5-6 and TRBJ2-1; no firm D call. V was pared by 3 bases and J by 1 base, with 11 bases between. The CDR3 loop spans 15 amino acids. Germline assignment: CDR1 SGHDT and CDR2 YYEEEE. The CDR3 sequence is CASSSADWSYNEQFF. The CDR3 DNA follows: TGTGCCAGCAGCTCCGCGGATTGGTCCTACAATGAGCAGTTCTTC.

This clone was seen just once. The J gene is TRBJ1-1, the V gene TRBV29-1, with 11 bases identical to TRBD1. This CDR3 has 16 residues. The germline V gene encodes CDR1 SQVTM and CDR2 ANQGSEA. V was clipped by 4 bases and J by 1 base; unmatched bases: 8. Here the CDR3 DNA reads TGCAGCGTTGGTGGGGGACAGGGGGGACCGAACACTGAAGCTTTCTTT. Translation: CSVGGGQGGPNTEAFF. Filled out from reference TRBV29-1 and TRBJ1-1, the complete variable domain reads SAVISQKPSRDICQRGTSLTIQCQVDSQVTMMFWYRQQPGQSLTLIATANQGSEATYESGFVIDKFPISRPNLTFSTLTVSNMSPEDSSIYLCSVGGGQGGPNTEAFFGQGTRLTVV.

The chain employs TRBV2 and TRBJ2-3; D remains unclear. The V gene lost 7 bases and the J gene lost 2 bases, with 13 bases spanning the gap. Germline-derived CDR1 and CDR2 are SNHLY and FYNNEI. The length of the CDR3 is 14 residues. In DNA form, the CDR3 reads TGTGCCAGCAACGGCGGAATATCCACAGATACGCAGTATTTT. Its translation is CASNGGISTDTQYF.

This sequence joins TRBV9 and TRBJ2-7, with a tentative D call TRBD2 (6 bases). Deletions cut 4 bases from V and 6 bases from J, with 14 bases between. The germline gives CDR1 SGDLS, CDR2 YYNGEE. The CDR3 is 13 residues long. Here the CDR3 DNA reads TGTGCCAGCAGCCCCAGACTAGAGCGCGAGCAGTACTTC. It yields the protein CASSPRLEREQYF.

The CDR3 loop is CASSRGVAGITDTQYF. CDR3 DNA: TGTGCCAGCAGCAGGGGAGTAGCGGGGATCACAGATACGCAGTATTTT. V usage is TRBV7-2 and J usage is TRBJ2-3, with 8 bases matching TRBD2. This CDR3 contains 16 residues. CDR1 is SGHTA, CDR2 FQGNSA, per germline. Trimming took 5 bases from V and 2 from J; bases not matched to a gene: 9.

CDR3 nucleotides: TGTGCCAGCAGCGAGGAGGGCAATGAGCAGTTCTTC. Its translation: CASSEEGNEQFF. The chain recombines TRBV6-1 with TRBJ2-1, with a weak D call TRBD2 (6 bases). The CDR3 is 12 residues long. Trimming took 6 bases from V and 6 from J, leaving 9 bases between them. The V gene's germline CDR1 is MNHNS and CDR2 SASEGT.

This clone has a handful of counts. This chain links TRBV10-3 with TRBJ2-3; 7 nucleotides line up with TRBD2. The junction had 7 bases not matched to a gene; V was cut back by 2 bases and J by 2 bases. The CDR3 runs to 16 residues. The germline gives CDR1 ENHRY, CDR2 SYGVKD. CDR3 amino acids: CAISERGGGDTDTQYF. CDR3 coding DNA: TGTGCCATCAGTGAGAGAGGCGGGGGAGACACAGATACGCAGTATTTT.

This sequence joins TRBV5-4 and TRBJ1-4, with 8 bases identical to TRBD1. Germline V lookup: CDR1 SGHNT, CDR2 YYREEE (reference sequence). The CDR3 is made up of 14 amino acids. J lost 7 bases, V lost 0 bases, and 2 bases had no gene match. CDR3 nucleotides: TGTGCCAGCAGCTTGGGCAGGGGGCCTGAAAAACTGTTTTTT. Its protein product is CASSLGRGPEKLFF.

A word on this clone: Other DNA sequences from this sample encode an identical CDR3 as well. This rearrangement joins TRBV7-9 to TRBJ2-7; 8 bases line up with TRBD2. CDR3 length: 14 residues. The V gene end was trimmed by 6 bases and the J gene end by 1 base; junction bases not matched to a gene: 5. CDR1 and CDR2 (germline): SEHNR, FQNEAQ (reference sequence). CDR3 sequence: CASSLSGASYEQYF. The CDR3 DNA sequence: TGTGCCAGCAGTCTTAGCGGGGCATCCTACGAGCAGTACTTC. The full variable domain, in which reference TRBV7-9 and TRBJ2-7 provide the parts outside the CDR3, is DTGVSQNPRHKITKRGQNVTFRCDPISEHNRLYWYRQTLGQGPEFLTYFQNEAQLEKSRLLSDRFSAERPKGSFSTLEIQRTEQGDSAMYLCASSLSGASYEQYFGPGTRLTVT.

The chain employs TRBV7-9 and TRBJ2-1; D might be TRBD2 (6 bases). V was cut by 3 bases and J by 6 bases, with 12 bases left in between. Germline V gene lookup returns CDR1 SEHNR and CDR2 FQNEAQ (reference sequence). This CDR3 is 14 amino acids long. CDR3 protein: CASSFTSILNEQFF. As DNA, the CDR3 is TGTGCCAGCAGCTTCACTAGCATTCTCAATGAGCAGTTCTTC.

In its sample, this clone was seen once. The V call is TRBV4-1, the J call TRBJ2-5; 8 bases are shared with TRBD2. The J call may be in error: the DNA end matches TRBJ2-7 better. CDR1 MGHRA and CDR2 YSYEKL come from the germline V gene. The CDR3 runs 14 residues. The CDR3 loop reads CASSQPGGGYEQYF. In DNA form, the CDR3 reads TGCGCCAGCAGCCAACCGGGGGGGGGCTACGAGCAGTACTTC.